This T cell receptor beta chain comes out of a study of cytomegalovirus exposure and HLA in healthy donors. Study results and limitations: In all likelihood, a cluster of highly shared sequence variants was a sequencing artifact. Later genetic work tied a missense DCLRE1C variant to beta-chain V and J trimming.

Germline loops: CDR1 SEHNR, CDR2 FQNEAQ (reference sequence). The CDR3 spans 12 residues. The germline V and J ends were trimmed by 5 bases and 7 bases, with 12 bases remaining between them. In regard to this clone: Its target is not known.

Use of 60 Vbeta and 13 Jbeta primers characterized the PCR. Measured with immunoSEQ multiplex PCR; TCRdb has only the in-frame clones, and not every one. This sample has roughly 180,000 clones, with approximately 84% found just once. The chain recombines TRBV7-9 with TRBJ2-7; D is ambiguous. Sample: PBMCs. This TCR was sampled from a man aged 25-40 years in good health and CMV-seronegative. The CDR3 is CASSLSIEEQYF. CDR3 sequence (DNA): TGTGCCAGCAGCCTCTCGATCGAGGAGCAGTACTTC. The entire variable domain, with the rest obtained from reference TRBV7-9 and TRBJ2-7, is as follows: DTGVSQNPRHKITKRGQNVTFRCDPISEHNRLYWYRQTLGQGPEFLTYFQNEAQLEKSRLLSDRFSAERPKGSFSTLEIQRTEQGDSAMYLCASSLSIEEQYFGPGTRLTVT.